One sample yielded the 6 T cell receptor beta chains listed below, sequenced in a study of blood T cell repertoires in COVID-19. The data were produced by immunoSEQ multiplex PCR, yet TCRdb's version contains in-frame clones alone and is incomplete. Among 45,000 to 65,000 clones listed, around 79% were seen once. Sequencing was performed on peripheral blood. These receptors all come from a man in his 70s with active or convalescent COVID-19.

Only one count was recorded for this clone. CDR3 in amino acids: CASSQVRTGGYEQYF. CDR3 nucleotide sequence: TGTGCCAGCAGCCAAGTACGGACAGGGGGCTACGAGCAGTACTTC. The rearrangement links TRBV14 to TRBJ2-7; 10 nucleotides align to TRBD1. There are 15 residues in the CDR3. The junction had 3 bases not matched to a gene; V was cut back by 1 base and J by 3 bases. Germline V gene sequence: CDR1 SGHDN, CDR2 FVKESK. The full variable domain, its missing parts supplied by reference TRBV14 and TRBJ2-7, is EAGVTQFPSHSVIEKGQTVTLRCDPISGHDNLYWYRRVMGKEIKFLLHFVKESKQDESGMPNNRFLAERTGGTYSTLKVQPAELEDSGVYFCASSQVRTGGYEQYFGPGTRLTVT.

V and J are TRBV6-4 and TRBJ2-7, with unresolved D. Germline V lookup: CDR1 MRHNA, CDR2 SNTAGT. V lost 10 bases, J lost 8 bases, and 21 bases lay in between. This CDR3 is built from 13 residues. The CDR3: CATARHGDTKQYF. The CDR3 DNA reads TGTGCCACTGCAAGACACGGCGATACGAAGCAGTACTTC.

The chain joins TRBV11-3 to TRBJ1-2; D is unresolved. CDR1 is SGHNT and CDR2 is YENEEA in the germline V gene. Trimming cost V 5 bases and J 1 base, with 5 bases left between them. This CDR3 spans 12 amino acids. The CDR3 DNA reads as TGTGCCAGCAGCGCGCGTAACTATGGCTACACCTTC. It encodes CASSARNYGYTF.

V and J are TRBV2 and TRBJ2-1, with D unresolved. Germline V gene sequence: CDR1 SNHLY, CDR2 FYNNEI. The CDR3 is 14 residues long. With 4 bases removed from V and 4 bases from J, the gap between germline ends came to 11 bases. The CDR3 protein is CASSGGELYNEQFF. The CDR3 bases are TGTGCCAGCAGTGGAGGAGAGCTATACAATGAGCAGTTCTTC.

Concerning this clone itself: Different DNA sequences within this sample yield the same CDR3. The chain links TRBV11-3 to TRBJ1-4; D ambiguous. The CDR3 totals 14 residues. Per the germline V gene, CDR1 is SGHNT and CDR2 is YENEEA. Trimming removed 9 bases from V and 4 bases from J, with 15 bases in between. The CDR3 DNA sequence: TGTGCCAGTAGTCCCGGTGTCAATAATGAAAAACTGTTTTTT. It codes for CASSPGVNNEKLFF.

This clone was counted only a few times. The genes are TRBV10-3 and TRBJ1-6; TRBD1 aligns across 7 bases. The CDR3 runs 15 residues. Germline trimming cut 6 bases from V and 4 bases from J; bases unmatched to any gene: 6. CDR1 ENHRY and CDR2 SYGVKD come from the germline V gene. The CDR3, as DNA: TGTGCCATCAGAGGGACAGCCCTGTATAATTCACCCCTCCACTTT. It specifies CAIRGTALYNSPLHF.